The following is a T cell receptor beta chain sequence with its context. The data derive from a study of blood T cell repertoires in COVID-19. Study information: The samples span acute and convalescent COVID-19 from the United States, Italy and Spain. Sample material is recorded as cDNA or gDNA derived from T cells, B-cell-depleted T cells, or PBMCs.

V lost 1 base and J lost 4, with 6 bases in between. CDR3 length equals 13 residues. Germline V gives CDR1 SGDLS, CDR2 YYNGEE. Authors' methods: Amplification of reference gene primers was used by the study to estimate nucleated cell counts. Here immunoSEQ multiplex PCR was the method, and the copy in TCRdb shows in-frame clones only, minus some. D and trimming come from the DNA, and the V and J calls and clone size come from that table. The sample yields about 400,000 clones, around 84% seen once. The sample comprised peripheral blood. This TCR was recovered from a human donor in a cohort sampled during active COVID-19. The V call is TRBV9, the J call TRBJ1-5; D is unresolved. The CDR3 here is CASSVCRNQPQHF. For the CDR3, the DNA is TGTGCCAGCAGCGTATGTCGTAATCAGCCCCAGCATTTT.